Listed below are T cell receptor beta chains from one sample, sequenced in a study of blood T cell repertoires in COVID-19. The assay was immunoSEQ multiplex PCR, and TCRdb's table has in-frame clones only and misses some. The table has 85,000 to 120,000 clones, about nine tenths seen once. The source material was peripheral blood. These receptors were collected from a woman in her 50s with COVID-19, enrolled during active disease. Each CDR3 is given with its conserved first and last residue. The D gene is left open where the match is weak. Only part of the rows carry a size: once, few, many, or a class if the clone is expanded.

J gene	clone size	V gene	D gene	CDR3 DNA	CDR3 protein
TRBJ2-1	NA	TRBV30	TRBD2	TGTGCCTGGAGTGTACTCATCGGACTAGCGGGGGACCGAACCTACAATGAGCAGTTCTTC	CAWSVLIGLAGDRTYNEQFF
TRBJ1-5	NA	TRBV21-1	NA	TGTGCCAGCAGCAAATTCGACATGGGCAATCAGCCCCAGCATTTT	CASSKFDMGNQPQHF
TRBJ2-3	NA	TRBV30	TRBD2	TGTGCCTGGAGTATAGCGGGGGGACGCACAGATACGCAGTATTTT	CAWSIAGGRTDTQYF
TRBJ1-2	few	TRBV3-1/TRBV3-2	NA	TGTGCCAGCAGCCCACTGGTGGGGGCCGGAGGCTACACCTTC	CASSPLVGAGGYTF
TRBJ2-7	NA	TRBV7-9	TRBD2	TGTGCCAGCAGCGCCCGCGGGAGCTACGAGCAGTACTTC	CASSARGSYEQYF
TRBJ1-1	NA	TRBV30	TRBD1	TGTGCCTGGATACCGGGACAGGGGGCTGAAGCTTTCTTT	CAWIPGQGAEAFF
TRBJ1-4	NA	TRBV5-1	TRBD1	TGCGCCAGCAGCACAACCGGGACAGAAAATGAAAAACTGTTTTTT	CASSTTGTENEKLFF
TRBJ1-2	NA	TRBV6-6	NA	TGTGCCAGCAGCCCGGACACTTATGGCTACACCTTC	CASSPDTYGYTF
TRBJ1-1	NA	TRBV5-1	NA	TGCGCCAGCAGCTTGTTACAGGGCACTGAAGCTTTCTTT	CASSLLQGTEAFF
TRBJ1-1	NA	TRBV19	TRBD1	TGTGCCAGTAGTGTTGGGACAGGGTCCGTCGAAGCTTTCTTT	CASSVGTGSVEAFF
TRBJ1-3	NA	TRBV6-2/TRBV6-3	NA	TGTGCCAGCAGTTACTCGATTCGAGACTCTGGAAACACCATATATTTT	CASSYSIRDSGNTIYF
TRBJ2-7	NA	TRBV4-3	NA	TGCGCCAGCAGCCAAGGGCCGTCGGGTCCCCTCTCCTACGAGCAGTACTTC	CASSQGPSGPLSYEQYF
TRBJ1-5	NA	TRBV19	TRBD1	TGTGCCAGTAGTATTGGACAGGACTTCAATCAGCCCCAGCATTTT	CASSIGQDFNQPQHF
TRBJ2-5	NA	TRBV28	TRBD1	TGTGCCAGCAGTTACCCTCCCGGGACAGGCGAGACCCAGTACTTC	CASSYPPGTGETQYF
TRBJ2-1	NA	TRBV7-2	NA	TGTGCCAGCAGCTTAGCCGGTAGTTTCCTTTCGGGGGAGCAGTTCTTC	CASSLAGSFLSGEQFF
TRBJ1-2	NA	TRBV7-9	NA	TGTGCCAGCAGCTTAAACAGTATTAACTATGGCTACACCTTC	CASSLNSINYGYTF
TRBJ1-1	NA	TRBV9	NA	TGTGCCAGCAGCGTAGCTATGAACACTGAAGCTTTCTTT	CASSVAMNTEAFF
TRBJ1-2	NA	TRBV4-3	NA	TGCGCCAGCAGCCAAAGGACAGATAACTATGGCTACACCTTC	CASSQRTDNYGYTF
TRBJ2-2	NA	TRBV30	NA	TGTGCCTGGAGCACATCCACCGGGGAGCTGTTTTTT	CAWSTSTGELFF
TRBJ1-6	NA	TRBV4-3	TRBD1	TGCGCCAGCAGCCAGTCAACAGGGGCGAGAGCGGATTCACCCCTCCACTTT	CASSQSTGARADSPLHF
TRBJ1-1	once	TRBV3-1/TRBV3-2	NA	TGTGCCAGCACCGAGTCGTCCCCGAACACTGAAGCTTTCTTT	CASTESSPNTEAFF
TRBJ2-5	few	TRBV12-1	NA	TGTGCCAGCAGCTTTGATAGCGGGGGGGCCTCATGGGAGACCCAGTACTTC	CASSFDSGGASWETQYF
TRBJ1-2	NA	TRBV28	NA	TGTGCCAGCAGTTTATTCACAGGCCACTATGGCTACACCTTC	CASSLFTGHYGYTF
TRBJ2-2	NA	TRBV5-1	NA	TGCGCCAGCAGCTTGGGTGACAGAAACACCGGGGAGCTGTTTTTT	CASSLGDRNTGELFF
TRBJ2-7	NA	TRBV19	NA	TGTGCCAGTAGTATTCGATACGTGGCCCAGGGCGGATTCGAGCAGTACTTC	CASSIRYVAQGGFEQYF
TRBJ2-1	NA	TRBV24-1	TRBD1	TGTGCCACCAGTGAGCATCCCGGGACAGCCTGGGGAGAGCAGTTCTTC	CATSEHPGTAWGEQFF
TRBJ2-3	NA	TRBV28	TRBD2	TGTGCCAGCAGTCCCTCAAAAGCGGGGGGCCGGGATACGCAGTATTTT	CASSPSKAGGRDTQYF
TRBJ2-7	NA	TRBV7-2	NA	TGTGCCAGCAGCCTTCGGGAAATCTACGAGCAGTACTTC	CASSLREIYEQYF
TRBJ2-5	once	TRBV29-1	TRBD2	TGCAGCGTTGTAACGCGGGGGGGCACAGAGACCCAGTACTTC	CSVVTRGGTETQYF
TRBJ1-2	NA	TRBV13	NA	TGTGCCAGCAGCTCCCCGGTCCCAGGGGACTATGGCTACACCTTC	CASSSPVPGDYGYTF
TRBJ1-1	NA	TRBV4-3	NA	TGCGCCAGCAGCCAGGAGGGAGGGCGGTCTTGGAAAGCTTTCTTT	CASSQEGGRSWKAFF
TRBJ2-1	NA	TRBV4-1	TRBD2	TGCGCCAGCAGCCAAGAACGGGGGGACTGGAATGAGCAGTTCTTC	CASSQERGDWNEQFF
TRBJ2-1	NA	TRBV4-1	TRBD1	TGCGCCAGCAGCCAGGGACCGGGACAGCAAAACAATGAGCAGTTCTTC	CASSQGPGQQNNEQFF
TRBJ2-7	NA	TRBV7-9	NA	TGTGCCAGCGAGGGGGTCTCCTACGAGCAGTACTTC	CASEGVSYEQYF
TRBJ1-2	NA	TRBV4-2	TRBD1	TGTGCCAGCAGCCAAGATCAGGGACAGGACTTTTATGGCTACACCTTC	CASSQDQGQDFYGYTF
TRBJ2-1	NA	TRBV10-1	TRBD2	TGCGCCAGCAGTGAGGCTGGGCTAGCGGGGGGCCCGGGTGAGCAGTTCTTC	CASSEAGLAGGPGEQFF
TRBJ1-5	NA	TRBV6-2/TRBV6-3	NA	TGTGCCAGCAGTTACGCAGTTTTGTATAGCAATCAGCCCCAGCATTTT	CASSYAVLYSNQPQHF
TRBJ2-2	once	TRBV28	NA	TGTGCCAGCAGTTTGGGTTGGGGAGTAGACGGGGAGCTGTTTTTT	CASSLGWGVDGELFF